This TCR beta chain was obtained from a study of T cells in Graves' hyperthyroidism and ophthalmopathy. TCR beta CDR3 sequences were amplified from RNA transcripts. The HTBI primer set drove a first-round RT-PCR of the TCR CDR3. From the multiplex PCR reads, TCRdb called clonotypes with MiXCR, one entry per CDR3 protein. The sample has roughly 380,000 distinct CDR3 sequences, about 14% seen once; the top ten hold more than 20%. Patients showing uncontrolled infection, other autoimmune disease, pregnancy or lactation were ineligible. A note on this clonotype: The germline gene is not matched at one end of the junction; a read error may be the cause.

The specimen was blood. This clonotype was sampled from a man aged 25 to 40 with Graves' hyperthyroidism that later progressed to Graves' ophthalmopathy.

The CDR3 sequence is CANSLGTQYF. The CDR3 DNA follows: TGTGCCAATAGTTTGGGGACCCAGTACTTC. This chain links TRBV19 with TRBJ2-5; D unclear. Germline V gene data show CDR1 as LNHDA and CDR2 as SQIVND (reference sequence). The CDR3 has 10 residues.